Listed below are T cell receptor beta chains from one sample, sequenced in a study of cytomegalovirus exposure and HLA in healthy donors. Sequencing used immunoSEQ multiplex PCR; TCRdb keeps in-frame clones, though not all of them. The sample includes 110,000 or so clones, about 76% seen only once; the top ten take roughly 2.3%. What was sequenced was PBMCs. The receptors originated from a woman aged 25 to 45 in good health and CMV-seronegative. Both conserved end residues are part of each CDR3. The D gene is left open where the match is weak. Clone size is shown for a subset of rows, as once, few, many or a class of expanded clone.

d_gene,j_gene,abundance,v_gene,CDR3nt,CDR3aa
NA,TRBJ2-2,NA,TRBV9,TGTGCCAGCAGGGGAGGGGGAAACACCGGGGAGCTGTTTTTT,CASRGGGNTGELFF
TRBD1,TRBJ1-5,NA,TRBV6-6,TGTGCCAGCAGTGAGGGACAGCATAGCAATCAGCCCCAGCATTTT,CASSEGQHSNQPQHF
TRBD2,TRBJ2-7,NA,TRBV28,TGTGCCAGCAGTTTAGGGGGATGGGGGACTAGCGGTTACGAGCAGTACTTC,CASSLGGWGTSGYEQYF
TRBD2,TRBJ2-3,NA,TRBV11-2,TGTGCCAGCAGCTTAGTGGGAGGGCCCCCAGATACGCAGTATTTT,CASSLVGGPPDTQYF
TRBD2,TRBJ2-7,once,TRBV4-1,TGCGCCAGCAGCCAGGTCACTAGCGGGGGCTACGAGCAGTACTTC,CASSQVTSGGYEQYF
NA,TRBJ2-6,NA,TRBV25-1,TGTGCCAGCAGTGCGACCAGGGCCGATCGAGGGGCCAACGTCCTGACTTTC,CASSATRADRGANVLTF
TRBD2,TRBJ2-1,NA,TRBV10-3,TGTGCCATCACCAATAGCGGGTACAATGAGCAGTTCTTC,CAITNSGYNEQFF
NA,TRBJ2-6,NA,TRBV9,TGTGCCAGCAGCGTTCATCAGCAGGCACCTCGAAAGTCTGGGGCCAACGTCCTGACTTTC,CASSVHQQAPRKSGANVLTF
TRBD1,TRBJ2-3,NA,TRBV11-2,TGTGCCAGCAGCTTAGGACAGGGCAACACAGATACGCAGTATTTT,CASSLGQGNTDTQYF
NA,TRBJ1-1,NA,TRBV19,TGTGCCAGTAGTATATCCAGGTTGAACACTGAAGCTTTCTTT,CASSISRLNTEAFF
TRBD2,TRBJ2-5,NA,TRBV6-5,TGTGCCAGCAGTTACTACGCGGGAGGGGGGGAGACCCAGTACTTC,CASSYYAGGGETQYF
TRBD1,TRBJ2-1,NA,TRBV6-1,TGTGCCAGCAGTGACGTCAAGGGGGCGATTAGGACCTACAATGAGCAGTTCTTC,CASSDVKGAIRTYNEQFF
NA,TRBJ2-2,NA,TRBV27,TGTGCCAGCAGTTTATTAGCTAGCGTGAACACCGGGGAGCTGTTTTTT,CASSLLASVNTGELFF
NA,TRBJ2-5,NA,TRBV28,TGTGCCAGCAGAACACCCCCCTCGGGGACCCAGTACTTC,CASRTPPSGTQYF
TRBD1,TRBJ2-3,NA,TRBV11-2,TGTGCCAGCAGCTCACAGGGGGCGACAGATACGCAGTATTTT,CASSSQGATDTQYF
TRBD1,TRBJ2-5,NA,TRBV10-3,TGTGCCATCAGAGGACAGGGCGTTGAAGAGACCCAGTACTTC,CAIRGQGVEETQYF
TRBD1,TRBJ2-1,NA,TRBV10-3,TGTGCCATCAGTGAGGGACAGGGGGCCCGTAATGAGCAGTTCTTC,CAISEGQGARNEQFF
TRBD2,TRBJ2-1,once,TRBV19,TGTGCCAGTAGTATCCCCGGGAGGTACAATGAGCAGTTCTTC,CASSIPGRYNEQFF
NA,TRBJ2-3,few,TRBV28,TGTGCCAGCAGTTTCACAGGTGGGGTACGGACGCAGTATTTT,CASSFTGGVRTQYF
TRBD2,TRBJ2-7,NA,TRBV5-5,TGTGCCAGCAGCTTATCTAGCGGGACTGGATACGAGCAGTACTTC,CASSLSSGTGYEQYF
NA,TRBJ2-7,NA,TRBV15,TGTGCCACCAGCAGAACAGGGCCGTTAAACGAGCAGTACTTC,CATSRTGPLNEQYF
NA,TRBJ2-3,once,TRBV5-1,TGCGCCAGCAGCTTGGACTACACAGATACGCAGTATTTT,CASSLDYTDTQYF
NA,TRBJ1-1,NA,TRBV4-1,TGCGCCAGCAGCCACCTCGATCTTCCAGGTGAAGCTTTCTTT,CASSHLDLPGEAFF
NA,TRBJ2-1,NA,TRBV4-3,TGCGCCAGCAGCCCCGTGGGGGGCCCGGGACAGATGGCAAATGAGCAGTTCTTC,CASSPVGGPGQMANEQFF
TRBD1,TRBJ1-2,NA,TRBV10-2,TGCGCCAGCAGTGAGTCGGTTCGACAGGGATATGGCTACACCTTC,CASSESVRQGYGYTF
TRBD1,TRBJ2-2,NA,TRBV19,TGTGCCAGTAGTATCTCTGGACAGGGGAACACCGGGGAGCTGTTTTTT,CASSISGQGNTGELFF
NA,TRBJ2-5,NA,TRBV11-2,TGTGCCAGCAGCTTCGGCAGGGGAGAGACCCAGTACTTC,CASSFGRGETQYF